These 5 T cell receptor beta chains originate from one sample sequenced in a study of CD8 T cells in ankylosing spondylitis. TCRdb reprocessed the 5' RACE reads with MiXCR, giving one entry per CDR3 protein. The sample has about 350,000 distinct CDR3 sequences; 20% to 25% are singletons. Sequenced input: blood, either unsorted or a sorted T cell fraction (not recorded which). Receptor source: a male donor with ankylosing spondylitis or in good health (not recorded which).

This sequence joins TRBV7-2 and TRBJ1-5; D perhaps matches TRBD1 (5 bases). CDR3 length: 15 amino acids. Deletions cut 2 bases from V and 0 bases from J, with 8 bases between. CDR1 and CDR2 from the germline V gene are SGHTA and FQGNSA. The CDR3 DNA follows: TGTGCCAGCAGCTTAAGAGGGGCTAGCAATCAGCCCCAGCATTTT. This codes for CASSLRGASNQPQHF.

V is TRBV6-1 and J is TRBJ2-7; no clear D gene. Trimming took off 2 bases at V and 7 bases at J, with 9 bases between the two ends. CDR1 and CDR2 (germline): MNHNS, SASEGT. This CDR3 is built from 12 residues. Here the CDR3 reads CASSELIPEQYF. The CDR3, as DNA: TGTGCCAGCAGTGAACTAATCCCAGAGCAGTACTTC.

This clonotype was seen at least ten times. The chain carries TRBV27 and TRBJ2-1, with 10 bases lining up with TRBD2. This CDR3 has 15 amino acids. CDR1 and CDR2 from the germline V gene are MNHEY and SMNVEV (reference sequence). V shed 1 base, J shed 4 bases, and the junction held 1 base outside the gene matches. In nucleotides, the CDR3 is TGTGCCAGCAGTTTATTACTAGCGGGGTACAATGAGCAGTTCTTC. Its protein product is CASSLLLAGYNEQFF.

The J gene is TRBJ1-1, the V gene TRBV12-3 or TRBV12-4; no firm D call. V shed 4 bases and J shed 4 bases, with 13 bases lying between them. The CDR3 extends over 14 amino acids. The CDR3: CASSSRRGGTEAFF. Written as DNA, the CDR3 is TGTGCCAGCAGTTCCCGACGGGGTGGCACTGAAGCTTTCTTT.

J is TRBJ2-6 and V is TRBV20-1, with D possibly being TRBD1 (6 bases). Germline V gene lookup returns CDR1 DFQATT and CDR2 SNEGSKA (reference sequence). The CDR3 has 14 amino acids. In DNA form, the CDR3 reads TGCAGCCCCATAGGGGGTTCTGGGGCCAACGTCCTGACTTTC. Its protein is CSPIGGSGANVLTF.